The 10 T cell receptor beta chains listed next were all sequenced from one sample in a study of Graves' ophthalmopathy and Graves' hyperthyroidism (dated by TCRdb to 2017 to 2018). TCRdb shows the sequencer as Illumina HiSeq 2000. TCR beta CDR3 regions were amplified from RNA transcripts for repertoire sequencing. The first round was an RT-PCR using HTBI primers with the Qiagen OneStep RT-PCR kit, and this first round was followed by a second-round multiplex PCR, then size selection and purification. In-frame beta chains were kept once TCRdb had trimmed the public reads at Q25 with fastp and called clones with MiXCR. Each entry is one CDR3 protein sequence, shown with its most common DNA and genes. The sample table lists some 350,000 distinct CDR3 sequences, about a sixth of them with a count of one. Approximately 2.4% of the sample is taken by the ten largest. Sequencing was done on a sample of peripheral blood. The receptors shown here come from an adult woman with stable Graves' hyperthyroidism.

There are a few counts of this clonotype. This may stem from a read error, because a much larger clone lies one nucleotide away. V and J are TRBV6-1 and TRBJ1-6; D perhaps matches TRBD1 (5 bases). The CDR3 runs to 15 residues. Germline CDR1 is MNHNS and CDR2 is SASEGT. The CDR3 coding sequence is TGTGCCAGCAGTCCCCCGGGGGGGGGGAGTTCACCCCCCCACTTT. Its protein is CASSPPGGGSSPPHF.

The chain links TRBV11-2 to TRBJ2-5, with 7 bases that match TRBD1. This CDR3 has 17 residues. V lost 5 bases and J lost 1; bases outside the gene matches: 13. Germline V gives CDR1 SGHAT, CDR2 FQNNGV. This chain's CDR3 is CASSTPFNRDSQETQYF. Here the CDR3 DNA reads TGTGCCAGCAGCACTCCTTTTAACCGGGACAGCCAAGAGACCCAGTACTTC.

This clonotype was observed at least ten times. V and J are TRBV27 and TRBJ1-1; D gene ambiguous. This CDR3 has 15 amino acids. V lost 6 bases and J lost 0, with 14 bases in between. CDR1 is MNHEY, CDR2 SMNVEV, per germline (reference sequence). The CDR3 DNA reads as TGTGCCAGCAGCCCAAATTGGCCAATGAACACTGAAGCTTTCTTT. It yields the protein CASSPNWPMNTEAFF.

The V gene is TRBV18, the J gene TRBJ2-4; TRBD1 might be the D (5 bases). CDR1 KGHSH and CDR2 LQKENI come from the germline V gene. The CDR3 runs 16 residues. V was shortened by 9 bases and J by 0 bases, with 18 bases between the two germline ends. CDR3 DNA: TGTGCCAGTTCAAGACAGACCATCGCAGCCAAAAACATTCAGTACTTC. Translated: CASSRQTIAAKNIQYF.

Of note for this clonotype: A much larger clone is a single base away; this may be a read error. The conserved phenylalanine or tryptophan normally closing the CDR3 is absent here, so this likely arose from a read error. The chain uses TRBV6-1 and TRBJ2-7; D possibly matches TRBD1 or TRBD2 (6 bases each). This CDR3 has 15 residues. The V end lost 8 bases, the J end lost 0 bases, and 17 bases lay between the germline ends. From germline, CDR1 is MNHNS and CDR2 SASEGT. The CDR3 sequence is CASGTLADSSYEQYY. Here the CDR3 DNA reads TGTGCCAGCGGGACACTAGCCGATAGCTCCTACGAGCAGTACTAC.

The sample holds many counts of this clonotype. The V gene is TRBV6-1, the J gene TRBJ2-5; tentatively, D is TRBD2 (5 bases). Per the germline V gene, CDR1 is MNHNS and CDR2 is SASEGT. The V gene lost 1 base and the J gene lost 5 bases, with 20 bases spanning the gap. The length of the CDR3 is 17 residues. Here the CDR3 reads CASSEGRKLPGGETQYF. The CDR3, as DNA: TGTGCCAGCAGTGAAGGCCGAAAGCTTCCAGGCGGGGAGACCCAGTACTTC.

Ten or more counts support this clonotype. The rearrangement links TRBV20-1 to TRBJ1-5; maybe TRBD1 (6 bases). V was trimmed by 3 bases and J by 1 base, leaving 13 bases between them. CDR3 size: 15 residues. Germline-derived CDR1 and CDR2 are DFQATT and SNEGSKA (reference sequence). The CDR3 is CSARLQGGSNQPQHF. CDR3 DNA sequence: TGCAGTGCTAGGTTACAGGGCGGGAGCAATCAGCCCCAGCATTTT.

This clonotype was seen a few times. DNA of the CDR3: TGTGCCAGCAGCTCTATTAGGGTCAGGATTAACACCGGGGAGCTGTTTTTT. It is translated as CASSSIRVRINTGELFF. The V and J genes are TRBV7-8 and TRBJ2-2; D is unresolved. V was clipped by 4 bases and J by 2 bases, with 17 bases between them. Germline lookup yields CDR1 SGHVS and CDR2 FQNEAQ. This CDR3 has 17 amino acids.

This clonotype showed up many times. This rearrangement joins TRBV12-3 or TRBV12-4 to TRBJ1-6; D is uncertain. The CDR3 sequence is 14 residues long. Trimming shortened V by 1 base and J by 8 bases, and 9 bases separated the two germline ends. CDR3 DNA: TGTGCCAGCAGTTTAGAAGGTACACATTCACCCCTCCACTTT. Translating gives CASSLEGTHSPLHF.

This clonotype was picked up many times. The V call is TRBV12-3 or TRBV12-4, the J call TRBJ1-5, with D possibly being TRBD1 (5 bases). Trimming stripped 5 bases from V and 0 bases from J, with 11 bases between. The CDR3 is 15 residues long. CDR3 region: CASSRTYNSNQPQHF. The CDR3 DNA reads TGTGCCAGCAGTCGGACATACAATAGCAATCAGCCCCAGCATTTT.